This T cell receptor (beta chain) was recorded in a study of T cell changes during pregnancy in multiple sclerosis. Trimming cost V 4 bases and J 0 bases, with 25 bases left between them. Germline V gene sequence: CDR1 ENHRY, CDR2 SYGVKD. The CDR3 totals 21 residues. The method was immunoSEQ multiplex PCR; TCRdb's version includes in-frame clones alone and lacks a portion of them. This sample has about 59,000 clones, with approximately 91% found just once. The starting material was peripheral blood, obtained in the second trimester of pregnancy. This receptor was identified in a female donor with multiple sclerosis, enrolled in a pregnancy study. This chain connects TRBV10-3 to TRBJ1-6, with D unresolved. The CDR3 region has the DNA TGTGCCATCAGTGTTAAATCCTTAGTAGGGCCGGGAAGCTCCTATAATTCACCCCTCCACTTT. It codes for CAISVKSLVGPGSSYNSPLHF.